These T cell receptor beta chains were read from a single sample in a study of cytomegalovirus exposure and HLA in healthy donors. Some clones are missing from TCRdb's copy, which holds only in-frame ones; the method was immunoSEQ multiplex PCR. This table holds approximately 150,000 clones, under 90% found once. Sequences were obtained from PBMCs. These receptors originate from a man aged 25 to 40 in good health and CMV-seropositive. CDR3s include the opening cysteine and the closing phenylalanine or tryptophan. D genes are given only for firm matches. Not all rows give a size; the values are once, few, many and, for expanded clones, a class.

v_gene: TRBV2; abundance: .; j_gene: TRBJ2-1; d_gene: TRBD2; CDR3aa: CASTPGTSGRAGGSYNEQFF; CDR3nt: TGTGCCAGCACCCCCGGGACTAGCGGGAGGGCCGGGGGTTCCTACAATGAGCAGTTCTTC
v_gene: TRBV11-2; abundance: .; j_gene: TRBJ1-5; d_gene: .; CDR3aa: CASSWWRGQPQHF; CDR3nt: TGTGCCAGCAGCTGGTGGAGGGGCCAGCCCCAGCATTTT
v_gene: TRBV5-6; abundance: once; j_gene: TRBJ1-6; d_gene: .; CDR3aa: CASGAGRHNSPLHF; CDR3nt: TGTGCCAGCGGGGCGGGGCGGCATAATTCACCCCTCCACTTT
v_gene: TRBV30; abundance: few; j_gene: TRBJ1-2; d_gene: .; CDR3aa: CAWSGAAEINYGYTF; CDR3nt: TGTGCCTGGAGTGGGGCAGCCGAAATTAACTATGGCTACACCTTC
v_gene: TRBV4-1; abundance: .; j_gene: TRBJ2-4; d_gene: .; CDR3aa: CASSQAGTFPLQGAKNIQYF; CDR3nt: TGCGCCAGCAGCCAAGCGGGGACTTTTCCTCTCCAAGGGGCCAAAAACATTCAGTACTTC
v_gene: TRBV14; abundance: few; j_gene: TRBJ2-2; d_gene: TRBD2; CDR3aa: CASSQYSPPLLAAPNTGELFF; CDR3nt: TGTGCCAGCAGCCAATATAGTCCCCCACTACTAGCGGCACCGAACACCGGGGAGCTGTTTTTT
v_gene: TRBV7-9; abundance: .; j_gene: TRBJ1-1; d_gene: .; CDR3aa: CASSPLRGTNTEAFF; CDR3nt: TGTGCCAGCAGCCCCCTCAGGGGAACGAACACTGAAGCTTTCTTT
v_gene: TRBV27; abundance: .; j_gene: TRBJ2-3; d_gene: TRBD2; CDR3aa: CASFSGLAVGTDTQYF; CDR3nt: TGTGCCAGCTTCTCGGGACTAGCGGTGGGCACAGATACGCAGTATTTT
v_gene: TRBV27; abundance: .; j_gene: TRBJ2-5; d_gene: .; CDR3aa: CASRSEGPRRETQYF; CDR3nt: TGTGCCAGCAGGTCGGAGGGCCCTCGCCGCGAGACCCAGTACTTC
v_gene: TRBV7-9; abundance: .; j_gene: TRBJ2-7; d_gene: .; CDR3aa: CASSLGSGDLEEQYF; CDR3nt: TGTGCCAGCAGCTTAGGCTCGGGGGATCTCGAAGAGCAGTACTTC
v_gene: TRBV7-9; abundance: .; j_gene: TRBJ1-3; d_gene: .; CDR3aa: CASSLSRPGFSGNTIYF; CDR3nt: TGTGCCAGCAGCTTAAGTCGTCCGGGGTTTAGTGGAAACACCATATATTTT
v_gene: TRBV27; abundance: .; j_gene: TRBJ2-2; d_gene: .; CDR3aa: CASSSLTGINTGELFF; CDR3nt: TGTGCCAGCAGTTCCCTAACAGGGATCAACACCGGGGAGCTGTTTTTT
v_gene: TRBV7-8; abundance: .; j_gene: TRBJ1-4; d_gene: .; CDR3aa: CASTKSGGTNEKLFF; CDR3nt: TGTGCCAGCACCAAATCAGGTGGAACTAATGAAAAACTGTTTTTT
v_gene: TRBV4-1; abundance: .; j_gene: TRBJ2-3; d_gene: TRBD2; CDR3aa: CASRGVRRGVESTDTQYF; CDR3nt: TGCGCCAGCAGGGGCGTTAGGCGGGGGGTGGAGAGCACAGATACGCAGTATTTT
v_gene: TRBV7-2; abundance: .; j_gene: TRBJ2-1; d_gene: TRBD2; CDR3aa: CASSLGTSGRTNEQFF; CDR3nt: TGTGCCAGCAGCTTAGGTACTAGCGGGAGGACCAATGAGCAGTTCTTC
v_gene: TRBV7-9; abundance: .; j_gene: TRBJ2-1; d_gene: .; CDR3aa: CASSSSSYNEQFF; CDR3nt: TGTGCCAGCAGCAGTAGCTCCTACAATGAGCAGTTCTTC
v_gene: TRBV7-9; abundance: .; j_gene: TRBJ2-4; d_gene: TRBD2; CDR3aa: CASSPGLAGNIQYF; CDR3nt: TGTGCCAGCAGCCCCGGACTAGCAGGAAACATTCAGTACTTC
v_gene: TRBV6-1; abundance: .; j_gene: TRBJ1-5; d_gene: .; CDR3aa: CASSELGGQPQHF; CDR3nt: TGTGCCAGCAGTGAATTGGGGGGTCAGCCCCAGCATTTT
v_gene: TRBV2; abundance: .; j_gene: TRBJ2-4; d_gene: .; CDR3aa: CASSDGGNIQYF; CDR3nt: TGTGCCAGCAGTGACGGGGGAAACATTCAGTACTTC
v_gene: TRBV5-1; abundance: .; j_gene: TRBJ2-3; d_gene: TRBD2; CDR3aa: CASSFGGGQYF; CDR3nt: TGCGCCAGCAGCTTTGGGGGGGGTCAGTATTTT
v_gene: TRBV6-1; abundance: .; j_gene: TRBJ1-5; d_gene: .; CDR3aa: CASTSRTGNQPQHF; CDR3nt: TGTGCCAGCACTTCAAGGACAGGCAATCAGCCCCAGCATTTT
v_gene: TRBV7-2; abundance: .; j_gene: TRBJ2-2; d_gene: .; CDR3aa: CASSFDRRRELFF; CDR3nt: TGTGCCAGCAGCTTCGACAGGCGCCGGGAGCTGTTTTTT
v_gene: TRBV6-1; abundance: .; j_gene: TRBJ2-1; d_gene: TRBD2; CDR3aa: CASSEARGISYNEQFF; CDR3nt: TGTGCCAGCAGTGAAGCGCGGGGGATCTCCTACAATGAGCAGTTCTTC
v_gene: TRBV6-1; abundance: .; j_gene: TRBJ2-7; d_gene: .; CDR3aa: CASGWAFYEQYF; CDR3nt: TGTGCCAGCGGTTGGGCATTTTACGAGCAGTACTTC
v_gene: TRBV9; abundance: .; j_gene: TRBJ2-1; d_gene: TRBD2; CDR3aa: CASSAGGSNEQFF; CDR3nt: TGTGCCAGCAGCGCCGGGGGGTCCAATGAGCAGTTCTTC
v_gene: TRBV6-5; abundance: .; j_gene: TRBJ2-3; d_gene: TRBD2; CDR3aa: CASSYDGRVGDTQYF; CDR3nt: TGTGCCAGCAGTTACGACGGGAGGGTAGGAGATACGCAGTATTTT
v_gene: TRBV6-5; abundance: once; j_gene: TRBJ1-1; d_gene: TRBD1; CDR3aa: CASSVGQIGTEAFF; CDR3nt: TGTGCCAGCAGTGTGGGACAGATCGGCACTGAAGCTTTCTTT
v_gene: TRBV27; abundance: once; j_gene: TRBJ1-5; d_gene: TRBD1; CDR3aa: CASSSPTGGQPQHF; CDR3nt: TGTGCCAGCAGTTCTCCGACAGGGGGACAGCCCCAGCATTTT
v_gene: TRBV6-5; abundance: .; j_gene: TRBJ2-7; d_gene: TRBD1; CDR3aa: CASSPGTGGFEQYF; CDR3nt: TGTGCCAGCAGCCCCGGGACAGGGGGTTTCGAGCAGTACTTC
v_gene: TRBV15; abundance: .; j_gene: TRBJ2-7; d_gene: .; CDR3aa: CATSLKEGPYEQYF; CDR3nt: TGTGCCACCAGCCTAAAAGAGGGCCCCTACGAGCAGTACTTC
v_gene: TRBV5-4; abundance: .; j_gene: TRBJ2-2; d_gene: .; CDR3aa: CASSSGASTGELFF; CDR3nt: TGTGCCAGCAGCTCGGGAGCTTCTACCGGGGAGCTGTTTTTT
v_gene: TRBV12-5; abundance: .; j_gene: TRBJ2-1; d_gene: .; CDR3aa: CASGLGPGREQFF; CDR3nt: TGTGCTAGTGGTTTGGGGCCGGGGAGGGAGCAGTTCTTC
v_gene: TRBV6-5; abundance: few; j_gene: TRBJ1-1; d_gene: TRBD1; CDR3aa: CASSYGTGGSEAFF; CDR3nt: TGTGCCAGCAGTTACGGGACAGGGGGCTCGGAAGCTTTCTTT
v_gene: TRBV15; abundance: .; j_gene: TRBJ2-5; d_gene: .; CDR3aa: CATSRGGVTQETQYF; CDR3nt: TGTGCCACCAGCAGAGGGGGGGTTACCCAAGAGACCCAGTACTTC
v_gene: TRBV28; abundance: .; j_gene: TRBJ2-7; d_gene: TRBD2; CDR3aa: CASRGRGGRVYEQYF; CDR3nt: TGTGCCAGCAGGGGCAGGGGCGGGAGGGTCTACGAGCAGTACTTC
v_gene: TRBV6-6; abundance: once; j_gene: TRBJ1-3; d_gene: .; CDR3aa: CASSGHSSGNTIYF; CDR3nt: TGTGCCAGCAGTGGGCACAGTTCTGGAAACACCATATATTTT
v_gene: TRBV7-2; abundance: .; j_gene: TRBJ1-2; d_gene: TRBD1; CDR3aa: CASSSAGTGLYGYTF; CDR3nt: TGTGCCAGCAGCTCAGCCGGGACAGGGCTCTATGGCTACACCTTC
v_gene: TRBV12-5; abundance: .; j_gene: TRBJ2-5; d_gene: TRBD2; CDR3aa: CASGPGRGLETQYF; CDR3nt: TGTGCTAGTGGCCCAGGGAGGGGATTGGAGACCCAGTACTTC
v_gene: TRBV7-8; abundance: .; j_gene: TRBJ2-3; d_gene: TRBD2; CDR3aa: CASSSLKGDTSGGSDTQYF; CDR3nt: TGTGCCAGCAGCTCCCTAAAAGGGGATACTAGCGGGGGATCAGATACGCAGTATTTT
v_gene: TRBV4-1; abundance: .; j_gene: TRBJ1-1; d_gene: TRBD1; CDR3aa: CATQGAYPTEAFF; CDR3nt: TGCGCCACCCAGGGGGCTTACCCCACTGAAGCTTTCTTT
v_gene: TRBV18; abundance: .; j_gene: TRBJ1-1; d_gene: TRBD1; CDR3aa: CASSLGDREAFF; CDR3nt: TGTGCCAGCTCATTAGGGGACAGAGAAGCTTTCTTT
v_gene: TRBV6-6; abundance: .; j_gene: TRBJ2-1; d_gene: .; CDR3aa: CASSYSAEVYNEQFF; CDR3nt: TGTGCCAGCAGTTACTCGGCAGAGGTCTACAATGAGCAGTTCTTC
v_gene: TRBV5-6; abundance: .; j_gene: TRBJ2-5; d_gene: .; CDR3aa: CASSGAGEETQYF; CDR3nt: TGTGCCAGCAGCGGGGCAGGAGAGGAGACCCAGTACTTC
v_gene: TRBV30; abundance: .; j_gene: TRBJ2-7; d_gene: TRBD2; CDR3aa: CAWGTSGTDEQYF; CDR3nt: TGTGCCTGGGGGACTAGCGGGACCGACGAGCAGTACTTC